The 19 T cell receptor beta chains below all came from one sample that was sequenced in a study of blood T cell repertoires in COVID-19. Method: immunoSEQ multiplex PCR; TCRdb's copy keeps in-frame clones and lacks some. The sample comprises about 130,000 clones, about nine tenths of which are singletons, and about an eighth rests with the top ten. The material sequenced was peripheral blood. The receptor source for this set is a woman between 65 and 79 years old with COVID-19, enrolled during active disease.

The J gene is TRBJ2-7, the V gene TRBV6-5, with 8 nucleotides matching TRBD1. Germline trimming cut 6 bases from V and 3 bases from J; bases unmatched to any gene: 10. The germline CDR1 and CDR2 sequences are MNHEY and SVGAGI. The CDR3 runs to 15 residues. This CDR3 is CASSIRGPSGYEQYF. Written as DNA, the CDR3 is TGTGCCAGCAGCATCAGGGGGCCCTCCGGCTACGAGCAGTACTTC.

This chain connects TRBV19 to TRBJ1-1; D is perhaps TRBD1 (5 bases). Trimming took off 1 base at V and 0 bases at J, with 12 bases between the two ends. The CDR3 extends over 16 amino acids. Germline CDR1 LNHDA, CDR2 SQIVND (reference sequence). The CDR3 sequence is CASSIGGGEMNTEAFF. DNA for the CDR3: TGTGCCAGTAGTATAGGTGGGGGGGAAATGAACACTGAAGCTTTCTTT.

The chain couples TRBV28 to TRBJ2-5; TRBD2 matches 7 bases. The CDR3 contains 15 residues. In germline, CDR1 is MDHEN, CDR2 SYDVKM. V shed 6 bases and J 5 bases; nucleotides not matched to a gene: 12. CDR3 protein: CASSPLKGGRETQYF. The CDR3 DNA reads TGTGCCAGCAGCCCCCTGAAGGGAGGGAGGGAGACCCAGTACTTC.

The chain joins TRBV2 to TRBJ2-3, with TRBD1 identical over 7 bases. The CDR3 covers 14 residues. The trim removed 6 bases at V and 0 bases at J, leaving 3 bases unmatched. From germline, CDR1 is SNHLY and CDR2 FYNNEI. This chain's CDR3 is CASRGQTSTDTQYF. The CDR3 DNA sequence: TGTGCCAGCAGGGGACAGACTAGCACAGATACGCAGTATTTT.

The chain has TRBV2 and TRBJ2-2; TRBD2 agrees at 7 bases. Germline V lookup: CDR1 SNHLY, CDR2 FYNNEI. The CDR3 covers 14 residues. V trimming: 6 bases; J trimming: 7 bases; junction bases outside the gene matches: 8. CDR3 DNA sequence: TGTGCCAGCAGGATGACTAGCCGGGGCGGGGAGCTGTTTTTT. Its translation: CASRMTSRGGELFF.

This clone was detected once. The chain uses TRBV15 and TRBJ1-2; D is uncertain. The germline gives CDR1 LNHNV, CDR2 YYDKDF (reference sequence). V was pared by 4 bases and J by 1 base, with 13 bases between. The CDR3 contains 15 residues. The CDR3, as DNA: TGTGCCACCAGCACAAGCCGTTTGCTTAACTATGGCTACACCTTC. Amino acids: CATSTSRLLNYGYTF.

V is TRBV12-3 or TRBV12-4 and J is TRBJ1-2; 10 positions agree with TRBD1. Unmatched junction bases numbered 7, after V lost 5 bases and J lost 10 bases. The CDR3 is 13 amino acids. The CDR3 nucleotides are TGTGCCAGCAGTCCCGGACAGGGGGTAGACTACACCTTC. Its protein product is CASSPGQGVDYTF.

V is TRBV7-2 and J is TRBJ2-3; possibly TRBD2 for D (6 bases). This CDR3 has 16 residues. V was trimmed by 4 bases and J by 1 base, leaving 15 bases between them. Germline CDR1 reads SGHTA; CDR2 reads FQGNSA. CDR3 in amino acids: CASSSPGGLRTDTQYF. DNA of the CDR3: TGTGCCAGCAGCTCACCCGGTGGACTACGCACAGATACGCAGTATTTT.

The chain recombines TRBV28 with TRBJ2-7, with TRBD2 matching 8 bases. The V gene end was trimmed by 6 bases and the J gene end by 4 bases; junction bases not matched to a gene: 8. This CDR3 region has 14 residues. Germline assignment: CDR1 MDHEN and CDR2 SYDVKM. The CDR3 loop is CASSRGGLMYEQYF. The CDR3 coding sequence is TGTGCCAGCAGCCGGGGGGGGCTAATGTACGAGCAGTACTTC. Variable domain in full (rest from reference TRBV28 and TRBJ2-7): DVKVTQSSRYLVKRTGEKVFLECVQDMDHENMFWYRQDPGLGLRLIYFSYDVKMKEKGDIPEGYSVSREKKERFSLILESASTNQTSMYLCASSRGGLMYEQYFGPGTRLTVT.

V gene TRBV19 combines with J gene TRBJ1-6; 9 bases align to TRBD1. Germline CDR1 is LNHDA and CDR2 is SQIVND (reference sequence). Trimming removed 4 bases from V and 7 bases from J; junction bases left unmatched: 8. The length of the CDR3 is 16 residues. The CDR3 protein is CASSTRDREKNSPLHF. The CDR3, as DNA: TGTGCCAGTAGTACCCGGGACAGGGAAAAGAATTCACCCCTCCACTTT.

This clone was counted between two and nine times. This sequence joins TRBV2 and TRBJ1-4; no definite D call. Germline V gene data show CDR1 as SNHLY and CDR2 as FYNNEI. Trimming took off 6 bases at V and 7 bases at J, with 9 bases between the two ends. The CDR3 sequence is 12 residues long. CDR3 loop: CASSSEVEKLFF. In DNA, the CDR3 is TGTGCCAGCAGCAGTGAAGTTGAAAAACTGTTTTTT.

V gene TRBV7-8 combines with J gene TRBJ2-1; 11 nucleotides line up with TRBD2. The CDR3 runs to 16 residues. The V and J ends lost 1 base and 6 bases, in that order; junction bases with no gene match: 5. CDR1 SGHVS and CDR2 FQNEAQ come from the germline V gene. CDR3 sequence (DNA): TGTGCCAGCAGCTTAGTAATTAGCGGGGGGGCCAATGAGCAGTTCTTC. This translates into CASSLVISGGANEQFF.

The rearrangement joins TRBV27 to TRBJ2-1, with 7 bases fitting TRBD1. Trimming cost V 5 bases and J 5 bases; bases outside gene matches: 9. The CDR3 is 15 amino acids. Germline V CDR1 and CDR2: MNHEY, SMNVEV (reference sequence). This CDR3 reads CASSPLTGYNNEQFF. CDR3 nucleotides: TGTGCCAGCAGTCCACTGACAGGGTATAACAATGAGCAGTTCTTC.

The chain joins TRBV5-1 to TRBJ2-1, with TRBD1 matching over 7 bases. The CDR3 totals 13 residues. The V and J ends lost 4 bases and 8 bases, in that order; junction bases with no gene match: 6. Germline lookup yields CDR1 SGHRS and CDR2 YFSETQ. This chain's CDR3 is CASSQEGQYEQFF. Written as DNA, the CDR3 is TGCGCCAGCAGCCAAGAGGGACAGTATGAGCAGTTCTTC.

The rearrangement uses TRBV3-1 (or the pseudogene TRBV3-2) and TRBJ1-2; maybe TRBD1 (5 bases). The CDR3 covers 15 residues. Germline values: CDR1 LGHDT, CDR2 YNNKEL (reference sequence). The V end was cut by 4 bases, the J end by 4 bases, with 16 bases between. CDR3 nucleotide sequence: TGTGCCAGCAGCCCCCAGCCGGCTCAGGGCTATGGCTACACCTTC. This gives the protein CASSPQPAQGYGYTF.

The CDR3 here is CASSPSAWGETQYF. DNA for the CDR3: TGTGCCAGCAGCCCTAGCGCTTGGGGAGAGACCCAGTACTTC. J is TRBJ2-5 and V is TRBV7-2; D might be TRBD2 (6 bases). The V end lost 5 bases, the J end lost 4 bases, and 14 bases lay between the germline ends. The CDR3 length is 14 residues. Per the germline V gene, CDR1 is SGHTA and CDR2 is FQGNSA.

The chain couples TRBV30 to TRBJ2-1; tentatively, D is TRBD2 (6 bases). Germline CDR1 and CDR2: GTSNPN and SVGIG (reference sequence). CDR3 length: 15 residues. Trimming pared 5 bases from V and 4 bases from J, leaving 18 bases between. CDR3 amino acids: CAWGLLADGYNEQFF. CDR3 nucleotide sequence: TGTGCCTGGGGACTATTAGCGGACGGTTACAATGAGCAGTTCTTC.

The gene calls are TRBV6-5 and TRBJ2-3; D gene uncertain. CDR3 length equals 12 residues. Trimming stripped 5 bases from V and 0 bases from J, with 3 bases between. Germline V lookup: CDR1 MNHEY, CDR2 SVGAGI. Here the CDR3 DNA reads TGTGCCAGCAGTCTAAGCACAGATACGCAGTATTTT. Its translation: CASSLSTDTQYF.

V gene TRBV30 combines with J gene TRBJ1-2; no clear D. The germline CDR1 and CDR2 sequences are GTSNPN and SVGIG (reference sequence). This CDR3 is 14 amino acids long. V lost 5 bases and J lost 11, with 24 bases in between. The CDR3 DNA sequence: TGTGCCTGGCTCATTCAACACGGTACGGCGGGATACACCTTC. Protein: CAWLIQHGTAGYTF.